One sample yielded the 2 T cell receptor beta chains listed below, sequenced in a study of tissue T cells after allogeneic stem cell transplantation (dated by TCRdb to between 2021 and 2024). This specimen's time point label, per the study, means: mouse harvest day 14 after allogeneic transplant. Mouse grafts consisting of 10^7 T-cell-depleted bone marrow cells combined with 10^6 splenic CD5+ T cells were administered by tail vein injection. Preparation of the library involved the immunoSEQ multiplex PCR assay. TCRdb re-hosts the immuneACCESS table, in-frame sequences only. Its copies lack some clones; in the studies checked, an unresolved V gene accounts for under half of them, and the cause for the rest is not known. In this sample the table shows about 2,300 clones, 40% to 50% of which occur a single time. The leading ten clones occupy approximately 25% of the sample. Specimen: gut tissue. Every receptor here comes from a female BALB/c mouse given C57BL/6 T cells with graft-versus-host disease after an allogeneic hematopoietic cell transplant.

Points on this clone: Gene and germline names: mouse. The missing CDR3 end, 1 residue past where the read stops, is filled in from the germline J gene. The chain links TRBV26 to TRBJ2-4; 8 bases are shared with TRBD1. The CDR3 runs 15 residues. The germline V gene encodes CDR1 KGHPV and CDR2 FQNQEV (reference sequence). The V segment lost 4 bases and the J segment 0 bases; nucleotides outside the gene matches: 3. The CDR3 DNA, read in part, is TGTGCCAGCAGTCCAGACAGGGGTAGTCAAAACACCTTGTAC. It is translated as CASSPDRGSQNTLY. The whole CDR3 region reads CASSPDRGSQNTLYF.

Of note for this clone: Gene names refer to mouse genes. From the germline J gene comes the end of the CDR3, since the read stops 1 residue before it. The V gene is TRBV26, the J gene TRBJ1-6, with no clear D. TRBJ1-6 is given ORF status, its function remaining uncertain. V was cut by 1 base and J by 1 base, with 5 bases left in between. This CDR3 is 15 amino acids long. Germline V gene data show CDR1 as KGHPV and CDR2 as FQNQEV (reference sequence). CDR3 DNA (partial): TGTGCCAGCAGTCTGTTGGGGTCCTATAATTCGCCCCTCTAC. This gives the protein CASSLLGSYNSPLY. The complete CDR3 protein is CASSLLGSYNSPLYF.